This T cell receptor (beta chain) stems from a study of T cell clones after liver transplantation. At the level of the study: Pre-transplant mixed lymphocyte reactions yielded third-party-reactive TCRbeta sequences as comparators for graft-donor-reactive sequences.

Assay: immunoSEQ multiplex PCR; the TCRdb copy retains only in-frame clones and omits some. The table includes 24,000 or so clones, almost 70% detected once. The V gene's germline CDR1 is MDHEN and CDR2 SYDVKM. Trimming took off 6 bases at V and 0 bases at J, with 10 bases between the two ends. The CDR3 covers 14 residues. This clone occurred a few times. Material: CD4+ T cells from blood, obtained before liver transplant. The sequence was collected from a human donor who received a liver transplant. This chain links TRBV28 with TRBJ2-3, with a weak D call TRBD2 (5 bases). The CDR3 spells CASSEWTSTDTQYF. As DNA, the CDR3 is TGTGCCAGCAGCGAATGGACTAGCACAGATACGCAGTATTTT.